The clone carrying this T cell receptor (beta chain) has a single count. Its cognate antigen is unknown. The sample is drawn from a study of OX40 agonist ivuxolimab in advanced cancers. The CDR3 sequence is 12 residues long. Trimming removed 10 bases from V and 4 bases from J, with 11 bases in between. Generated by immunoSEQ multiplex PCR, the TCRdb table keeps only in-frame clones and is missing some. The sample has more than 50,000 clones, 85% seen once. General observations from the study: Researchers report that CD8+ T cells had, on average, more expanded clones than CD4+. Antigen specificity was not determined for the expanded peripheral T cells.

This chain joins TRBV23-1 and TRBJ1-3, with D tentatively TRBD1 (6 bases). TRBV23-1 is identified as an open reading frame with a role that is uncertain. This clonotype was sampled from an adult with an advanced solid tumor such as melanoma, head and neck, liver or kidney cancer. The source was CD4+ or CD8+ T cells sorted from blood, collected in a trial of the OX40 agonist ivuxolimab. CDR3 bases: TGCGCCAATAGGGGGTTGGGAAACACCATATATTTT. Protein: CANRGLGNTIYF.